Below, 29 T cell receptor beta chains from the same sample are listed, as sequenced in a study of cytomegalovirus exposure and HLA in healthy donors (dated by TCRdb to about 2017). The library was prepared using the immunoSEQ multiplex PCR assay. For the multiplex PCR, a mixture combining 60 forward primers for TCR Vbeta segments and 13 reverse primers for TCR Jbeta segments was used. Imported from immuneACCESS, the table was reduced by TCRdb to in-frame sequences with V and J called. These copies leave out some clones; in studies compared against another copy, an unresolved V gene accounts for under half, and the cause of the remainder is not known. This sample gives tens of thousands of clones in total; over 75% of them show up just once. The ten biggest clones cover roughly 10% of the sample. The sequenced sample consisted of PBMCs. The receptor source for this set is a female donor in good health and CMV-seronegative.

The V and J genes are TRBV4-2 and TRBJ1-2; 7 bases are shared with TRBD1. Germline loops: CDR1 LGHNA, CDR2 YNFKEQ. This CDR3 is built from 18 residues. V was clipped by 0 bases and J by 5 bases; unmatched bases: 15. For the CDR3, the DNA is TGTGCCAGCAGCCAAGATCCGACGTCGAAGGGACAGTATTATGGCTACACCTTC. Translating gives CASSQDPTSKGQYYGYTF.

This clone was recorded a few times. This chain connects TRBV2 to TRBJ1-4, with 10 bases fitting TRBD1. J lost 6 bases, V lost 5 bases, and 6 bases had no gene match. Per the germline V gene, CDR1 is SNHLY and CDR2 is FYNNEI. The CDR3 totals 15 residues. The CDR3 sequence is CASSRAGTGDEKLFF. In nucleotides, the CDR3 is TGTGCCAGCAGTCGAGCCGGGACAGGGGATGAAAAACTGTTTTTT. Complete variable domain (other parts from reference TRBV2 and TRBJ1-4): EPEVTQTPSHQVTQMGQEVILRCVPISNHLYFYWYRQILGQKVEFLVSFYNNEISEKSEIFDDQFSVERPDGSNFTLKIRSTKLEDSAMYFCASSRAGTGDEKLFFGSGTQLSVL.

The J gene is TRBJ1-3, the V gene TRBV7-2; D gene unclear. Trimming left V 3 bases short and J 1 base short, with 10 bases between. CDR1 is SGHTA, CDR2 FQGNSA, per germline. This CDR3 comprises 15 residues. The CDR3 DNA reads TGTGCCAGCAGCTTTCAGGAAACTTCTGGAAACACCATATATTTT. It yields the protein CASSFQETSGNTIYF.

The chain joins TRBV28 to TRBJ1-2, with 7 bases that match TRBD1. This CDR3 comprises 14 residues. Germline V lookup: CDR1 MDHEN, CDR2 SYDVKM. V gave up 7 bases and J gave up 0 bases; unmatched junction bases: 5. In DNA, the CDR3 is TGTGCCAGCACCCTGGGACAGACTAACTATGGCTACACCTTC. Its protein is CASTLGQTNYGYTF.

The V and J genes are TRBV11-2 and TRBJ1-1, with D perhaps matching TRBD1 (5 bases). Trimming stripped 1 base from V and 5 bases from J, with 17 bases between. Germline lookup yields CDR1 SGHAT and CDR2 FQNNGV. The CDR3 consists of 16 residues. As DNA, the CDR3 is TGTGCCAGCAGCTTAGGCCGCCGGCAGGGTGTGACTGAAGCTTTCTTT. Translated, it gives CASSLGRRQGVTEAFF.

For the CDR3, the DNA is TGTGCCAGCACTAGCCCCGGTTACAATGAGCAGTTCTTC. It specifies CASTSPGYNEQFF. V gene TRBV6-1 combines with J gene TRBJ2-1; perhaps TRBD2 as D (5 bases). The germline gives CDR1 MNHNS, CDR2 SASEGT. The CDR3 sequence is 13 residues long. V was pared by 7 bases and J by 4 bases, with 11 bases between.

The V and J genes are TRBV5-4 and TRBJ2-7; maybe TRBD1 (6 bases). This CDR3 region has 15 residues. V was trimmed by 5 bases and J by 4 bases, leaving 19 bases between them. CDR1 is SGHNT and CDR2 is YYREEE in the germline V gene (reference sequence). The CDR3 sequence is CASSFYTNRVYEQYF. The DNA of the CDR3 is TGTGCCAGCAGTTTTTATACGAACAGGGTGTACGAGCAGTACTTC.

The chain couples TRBV6-5 to TRBJ2-5; D is perhaps TRBD2 (5 bases). In germline, CDR1 is MNHEY, CDR2 SVGAGI. Trimming left V 6 bases short and J 4 bases short, with 9 bases between. The CDR3 spans 12 residues. The CDR3 reads CASRELGETQYF. In nucleotides, the CDR3 is TGTGCCAGCAGAGAACTAGGAGAGACCCAGTACTTC.

This chain uses TRBV10-3 with TRBJ2-2, with TRBD1 as a possible D gene (6 bases). Trimming pared 8 bases from V and 8 bases from J, leaving 12 bases between. Per the germline V gene, CDR1 is ENHRY and CDR2 is SYGVKD. The CDR3 has 12 residues. The DNA of the CDR3 is TGTGCCATCCGACAGGCGGCAGGGGAGCTGTTTTTT. Encoded protein: CAIRQAAGELFF.

V and J are TRBV7-2 and TRBJ2-6; weak D call: TRBD2 (6 bases). The length of the CDR3 is 15 residues. V was trimmed by 4 bases and J by 3 bases, leaving 10 bases between them. The germline V gene encodes CDR1 SGHTA and CDR2 FQGNSA. The CDR3, as DNA: TGTGCCAGCAGCTCCCGGGAGAGTGGGGCCAACGTCCTGACTTTC. Residues: CASSSRESGANVLTF.

The chain couples TRBV28 to TRBJ2-2; the match to TRBD1 covers 8 bases. Germline lookup yields CDR1 MDHEN and CDR2 SYDVKM. The CDR3 spans 16 residues. V shed 10 bases, J shed 4 bases, and the junction held 14 bases outside the gene matches. DNA of the CDR3: TGTGCCACCCACGAAGTTGGACAGGGCGGCACCGGGGAGCTGTTTTTT. As protein: CATHEVGQGGTGELFF.

For the CDR3, the DNA is TGTGCCAGCAGCGTATTGGGGCTGGGACAGGGGGCGTGGGAGCAGTACTTC. Translation gives CASSVLGLGQGAWEQYF. The gene calls are TRBV28 and TRBJ2-7, with 12 bases fitting TRBD1. Per the germline V gene, CDR1 is MDHEN and CDR2 is SYDVKM. The CDR3 is 17 residues long. J lost 7 bases, V lost 6 bases, and 16 bases had no gene match.

The V gene is TRBV5-1, the J gene TRBJ1-6; 7 nucleotides align to TRBD1. The CDR3 contains 14 residues. Germline assignment: CDR1 SGHRS and CDR2 YFSETQ. J lost 6 bases, V lost 4 bases, and 4 bases had no gene match. The CDR3 loop reads CASSPGQLNSPLHF. DNA of the CDR3: TGCGCCAGCAGCCCGGGACAGCTTAATTCACCCCTCCACTTT. The whole variable domain, filled in from reference TRBV5-1 and TRBJ1-6, reads KAGVTQTPRYLIKTRGQQVTLSCSPISGHRSVSWYQQTPGQGLQFLFEYFSETQRNKGNFPGRFSGRQFSNSRSEMNVSTLELGDSALYLCASSPGQLNSPLHFGNGTRLTVT.

The gene calls are TRBV4-1 and TRBJ2-2; 12 bases line up with TRBD2. V lost 4 bases, J lost 0 bases, and 9 bases stayed unmatched. Looked up from germline, CDR1 is MGHRA and CDR2 is YSYEKL. This CDR3 comprises 19 residues. The CDR3 DNA follows: TGCGCCAGCAGCCCCAGAGGTTGGACTAGCGGGGCGAACACCGGGGAGCTGTTTTTT. It is translated as CASSPRGWTSGANTGELFF.

The rearrangement links TRBV5-1 to TRBJ2-7; possibly TRBD1 for D (6 bases). Germline CDR1 and CDR2: SGHRS and YFSETQ. With 1 base removed from V and 3 bases from J, the gap between germline ends came to 11 bases. The CDR3 length is 14 residues. The CDR3 DNA is TGCGCCAGCAGCTTGTCAGGGGCACTCTACGAGCAGTACTTC. Protein sequence: CASSLSGALYEQYF.

The genes are TRBV5-4 and TRBJ2-3; TRBD1 aligns across 9 bases. The V gene end was trimmed by 2 bases and the J gene end by 4 bases; junction bases not matched to a gene: 2. This CDR3 has 14 amino acids. The germline V gene has CDR1 SGHNT and CDR2 YYREEE (reference sequence). The CDR3 loop is CASSLQGAADTQYF. CDR3 in DNA: TGTGCCAGCAGCTTACAGGGGGCCGCAGATACGCAGTATTTT.

V and J are TRBV5-1 and TRBJ2-2, with D perhaps TRBD1 (5 bases). Germline V lookup: CDR1 SGHRS, CDR2 YFSETQ. The CDR3 extends over 16 amino acids. V was shortened by 4 bases and J by 4 bases, with 17 bases between the two germline ends. This CDR3 is CASSEMGQGGTGELFF. As DNA, the CDR3 is TGCGCCAGCAGCGAGATGGGGCAGGGCGGCACCGGGGAGCTGTTTTTT.

The rearrangement uses TRBV6-5 and TRBJ1-6, with a tentative D call TRBD1 (5 bases). The CDR3 spans 15 residues. Germline lookup yields CDR1 MNHEY and CDR2 SVGAGI. V gave up 4 bases and J gave up 11 bases, with 18 bases separating them. CDR3 nucleotide sequence: TGTGCCAGCAGTTTCGACAGCAGTTATTCGACACCCCTCCACTTT. Its translation: CASSFDSSYSTPLHF.

DNA for the CDR3: TGCGCCAGCAGCCTCACGGGACAGGGGGCCGATACGCAGTATTTT. This encodes CASSLTGQGADTQYF. The chain uses TRBV5-1 and TRBJ2-3; TRBD1 matches at 12 bases. This CDR3 spans 15 amino acids. V was pared by 4 bases and J by 6 bases, with 6 bases of the junction left unmatched. The germline gives CDR1 SGHRS, CDR2 YFSETQ. The complete variable domain, with remaining parts taken from reference TRBV5-1 and TRBJ2-3, reads KAGVTQTPRYLIKTRGQQVTLSCSPISGHRSVSWYQQTPGQGLQFLFEYFSETQRNKGNFPGRFSGRQFSNSRSEMNVSTLELGDSALYLCASSLTGQGADTQYFGPGTRLTVL.

This chain uses TRBV18 with TRBJ2-7, with 9 bases that match TRBD1. After removal of 4 bases from V and 3 bases from J, the junction contained 7 bases not matched to a gene. The germline gives CDR1 KGHSH, CDR2 LQKENI. This CDR3 has 15 amino acids. The chain's CDR3 is CASSLGTGQNYEQYF. The CDR3 coding sequence is TGTGCCAGCTCACTTGGGACAGGGCAAAACTACGAGCAGTACTTC.

The rearrangement uses TRBV29-1 and TRBJ2-7, with no clear D. V lost 3 bases, J lost 1 base, and 7 bases lay in between. Germline CDR1 is SQVTM and CDR2 is ANQGSEA. The CDR3 spans 12 residues. This chain's CDR3 is CSVEAESYEQYF. CDR3 in DNA: TGCAGCGTTGAGGCGGAGTCCTACGAGCAGTACTTC.

V usage is TRBV6-5 and J usage is TRBJ1-1; perhaps TRBD1 as D (6 bases). In germline, CDR1 is MNHEY, CDR2 SVGAGI. V lost 2 bases to trimming and J lost 1 base, with 11 bases between them. The CDR3 contains 15 residues. CDR3 in DNA: TGTGCCAGCAGTTACCTACAGGGCGAGAACACTGAAGCTTTCTTT. This sequence encodes CASSYLQGENTEAFF.

The chain employs TRBV18 and TRBJ2-7, with 10 bases matching TRBD2. The germline V gene has CDR1 KGHSH and CDR2 LQKENI. The CDR3 covers 15 residues. V dropped 6 bases and J dropped 3; count of bases not matched to a gene: 8. In nucleotides, the CDR3 is TGTGCCAGCTCGCCAAGACTAGCGGGTTACTACGAGCAGTACTTC. Amino acid sequence: CASSPRLAGYYEQYF.

This sequence joins TRBV5-6 and TRBJ2-7; weak D call: TRBD1 (7 bases). Germline CDR1 and CDR2: SGHDT and YYEEEE. With 4 bases removed from V and 5 bases from J, the gap between germline ends came to 13 bases. The CDR3 is 13 residues long. CDR3 in amino acids: CASSRQGGDEQYF. In DNA, the CDR3 is TGTGCCAGCAGCCGGCAGGGGGGAGACGAGCAGTACTTC.

CDR3 bases: TGCACCAGCAGCCTCCGGGATGCTCTGCGGTGGGAGCAGTACTTC. Translating it yields CTSSLRDALRWEQYF. The rearrangement links TRBV1 to TRBJ2-7; the table gives TRBD2 as D, unverified against the DNA. TRBV1 is designated a pseudogene. The CDR3 is made up of 15 amino acids.

The CDR3 coding sequence is TGTGCCAGCAGTCAGGGGCCAGGGGAGACCCAGTACTTC. It encodes CASSQGPGETQYF. The chain links TRBV7-8 to TRBJ2-5; TRBD1 might be the D (6 bases). V was clipped by 6 bases and J by 5 bases, with 13 bases between them. This CDR3 is 13 amino acids long. Per germline, CDR1 SGHVS and CDR2 FQNEAQ.

This rearrangement joins TRBV14 to TRBJ2-2; D uncertain. Germline CDR1 and CDR2: SGHDN and FVKESK. The CDR3 is 16 amino acids. V gave up 1 base and J gave up 3 bases, with 12 bases separating them. DNA for the CDR3: TGTGCCAGCAGCCAAGTCAGTTACGGGTACACCGGGGAGCTGTTTTTT. The encoded protein is CASSQVSYGYTGELFF.

The chain uses TRBV9 and TRBJ2-2; no definite D call. This CDR3 spans 12 amino acids. V was shortened by 3 bases and J by 6 bases, with 6 bases between the two germline ends. Germline lookup yields CDR1 SGDLS and CDR2 YYNGEE. The CDR3 sequence: CASSEAPGELFF. CDR3 sequence (DNA): TGTGCCAGCAGCGAAGCCCCCGGGGAGCTGTTTTTT.

The V and J genes are TRBV28 and TRBJ2-7; 8 bases fit TRBD1. J was trimmed by 2 bases and V by 5 bases; bases with no gene match: 8. This CDR3 is 15 amino acids long. Germline V lookup: CDR1 MDHEN, CDR2 SYDVKM. The CDR3 protein is CASSLPDRGPYEQYF. In DNA, the CDR3 is TGTGCCAGCAGTCTTCCAGACAGGGGTCCCTACGAGCAGTACTTC.